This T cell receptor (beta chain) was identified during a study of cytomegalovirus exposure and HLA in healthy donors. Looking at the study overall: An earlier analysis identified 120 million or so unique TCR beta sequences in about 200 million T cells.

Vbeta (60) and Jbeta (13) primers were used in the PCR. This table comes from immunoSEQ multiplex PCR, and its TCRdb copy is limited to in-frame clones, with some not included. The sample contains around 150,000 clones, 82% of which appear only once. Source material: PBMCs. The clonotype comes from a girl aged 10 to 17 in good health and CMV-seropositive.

As DNA, the CDR3 is TGTGCCAGCAGTTGGGCAGGGGGCGCGTATGTATCTGAAGCTTTCTTT. It yields the protein CASSWAGGAYVSEAFF. V usage is TRBV25-1 and J usage is TRBJ1-1; TRBD1 aligns across 8 bases. There are 16 residues in the CDR3. V lost 5 bases, J lost 6 bases, and 14 bases stayed unmatched. The V gene's germline CDR1 is MGHDK and CDR2 SYGVNS.